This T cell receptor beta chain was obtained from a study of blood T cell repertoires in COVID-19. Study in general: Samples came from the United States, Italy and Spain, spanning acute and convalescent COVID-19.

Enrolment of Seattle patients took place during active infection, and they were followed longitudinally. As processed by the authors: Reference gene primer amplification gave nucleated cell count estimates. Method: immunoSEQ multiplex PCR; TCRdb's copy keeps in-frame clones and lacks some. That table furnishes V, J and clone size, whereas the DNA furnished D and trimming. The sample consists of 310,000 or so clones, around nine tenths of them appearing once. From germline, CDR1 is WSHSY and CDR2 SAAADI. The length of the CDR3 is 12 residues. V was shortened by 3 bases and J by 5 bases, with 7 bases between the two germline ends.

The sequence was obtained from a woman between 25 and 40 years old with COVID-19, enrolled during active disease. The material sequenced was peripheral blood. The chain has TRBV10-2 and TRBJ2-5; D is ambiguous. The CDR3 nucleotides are TGCGCCAGCAGTGAACCCCAGGAGACCCAGTACTTC. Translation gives CASSEPQETQYF.